The next 8 T cell receptor beta chains were all read from a single sample in a study of T-cell memory formation after mild COVID-19. One entry per CDR3 protein, called by TCRdb with MiXCR from the 5' RACE reads. Here the sample spans 380,000 or so distinct CDR3 sequences, roughly 13% being singletons. Sequences were obtained from PBMCs or a T cell subset sorted from them (not recorded which). Receptors were obtained from a man between 18 and 35 years old who had mild COVID-19 (a few samples of this study predate the infection). Cell type and time point are not known.

This CDR3 reads CASSDRATNEKLFF. The DNA for the CDR3 is TGCGCCAGCAGCGACAGAGCAACTAATGAAAAACTGTTTTTT. The chain employs TRBV5-1 and TRBJ1-4; D might be TRBD1 (5 bases). Germline V lookup: CDR1 SGHRS, CDR2 YFSETQ. V lost 4 bases to trimming and J lost 0 bases, with 7 bases between them. The CDR3 extends over 14 amino acids.

On this clonotype itself: The germline gene is not matched at one end of the junction; a read error may be the cause. The chain carries TRBV7-2 and TRBJ1-3, with a weak D call TRBD1 (6 bases). This CDR3 comprises 15 residues. Per germline, CDR1 SGHTA and CDR2 FQGNSA. The CDR3 here is CVSSFYMDSGNTIYF. The CDR3 region has the DNA TGTGTCAGCAGCTTTTATATGGACAGTGGAAACACCATATATTTT.

The chain uses TRBV3-1 and TRBJ1-3; D ambiguous. V was clipped by 0 bases and J by 2 bases, with 5 bases between them. Germline values: CDR1 LGHDT, CDR2 YNNKEL (reference sequence). This CDR3 has 14 residues. CDR3 coding DNA: TGTGCCAGCAGCCAAGACAGAACTGGAAACACCATATATTTT. This codes for CASSQDRTGNTIYF.

The rearrangement links TRBV12-3 or TRBV12-4 to TRBJ1-1, with D possibly TRBD1 on 5 matching bases. V lost 2 bases and J 5 bases, leaving 15 bases between the germline ends. The length of the CDR3 is 15 residues. As DNA, the CDR3 is TGTGCCAGCAGTTTAATGGCGGGGGGTGGTACTGAAGCTTTCTTT. It yields the protein CASSLMAGGGTEAFF.

This sequence joins TRBV5-1 and TRBJ1-1, with 11 bases aligning to TRBD1. The CDR3 consists of 14 residues. Germline CDR1 and CDR2: SGHRS and YFSETQ. V lost 4 bases and J lost 11; bases outside the gene matches: 10. The CDR3 here is CASSADRGQEVAFF. CDR3 nucleotides: TGCGCCAGCAGCGCGGACAGGGGGCAAGAGGTGGCTTTCTTT.

There are a few counts of this clonotype. The gene calls are TRBV5-1 and TRBJ1-1; D ambiguous. The germline V gene encodes CDR1 SGHRS and CDR2 YFSETQ. Trimming pared 0 bases from V and 1 base from J, leaving 10 bases between. The CDR3 consists of 15 residues. The DNA for the CDR3 is TGCGCCAGCAGCTTGGTCGGGCCAGAGAACACTGAAGCTTTCTTT. As protein: CASSLVGPENTEAFF.

There are a few counts of this clonotype. V is TRBV27 and J is TRBJ2-7; D might be TRBD1 or TRBD2, each matching 6 bases. Trimming took 2 bases from V and 3 from J, leaving 14 bases between them. This CDR3 has 15 residues. Germline V lookup: CDR1 MNHEY, CDR2 SMNVEV (reference sequence). The CDR3 sequence: CASSLTGGNFYEQYF. CDR3 in DNA: TGTGCCAGCAGTTTAACCGGGGGCAATTTCTACGAGCAGTACTTC.

The V gene is TRBV20-1, the J gene TRBJ2-7; D assignment may be TRBD1 or TRBD2 (6 bases each). The CDR3 has 14 amino acids. The germline V and J ends were trimmed by 2 bases and 2 bases, with 13 bases remaining between them. CDR1 is DFQATT and CDR2 is SNEGSKA in the germline V gene (reference sequence). CDR3 coding DNA: TGCAGTGCTAGAACACAGGAGGGGGCCTACGAGCAGTACGTC. Its translation is CSARTQEGAYEQYV.